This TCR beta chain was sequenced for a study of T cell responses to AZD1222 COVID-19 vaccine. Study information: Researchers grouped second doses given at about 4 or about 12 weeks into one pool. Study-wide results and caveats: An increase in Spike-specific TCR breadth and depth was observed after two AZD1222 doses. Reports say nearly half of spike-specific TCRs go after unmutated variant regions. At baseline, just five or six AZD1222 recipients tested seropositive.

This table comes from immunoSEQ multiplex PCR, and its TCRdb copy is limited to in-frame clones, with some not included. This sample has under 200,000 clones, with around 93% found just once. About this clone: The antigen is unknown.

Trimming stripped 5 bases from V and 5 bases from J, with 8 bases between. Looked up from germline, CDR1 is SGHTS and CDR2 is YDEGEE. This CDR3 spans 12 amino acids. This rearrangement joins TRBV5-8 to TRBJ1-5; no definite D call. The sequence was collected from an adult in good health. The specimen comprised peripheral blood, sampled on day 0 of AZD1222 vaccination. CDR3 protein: CASSGVYQPQHF. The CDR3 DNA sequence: TGTGCCAGCAGTGGGGTATATCAGCCCCAGCATTTT. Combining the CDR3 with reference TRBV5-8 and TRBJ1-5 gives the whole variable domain EAGVTQSPTHLIKTRGQQATLRCSPISGHTSVYWYQQALGLGLQFLLWYDEGEERNRGNFPPRFSGRQFPNYSSELNVNALELEDSALYLCASSGVYQPQHFGDGTRLSIL.